What follows describes a single T cell receptor beta chain. The antigen remains undetermined. In the same sample, other DNA sequences code for this CDR3. These data originate in a study of shared clonotypes between healthy human individuals. Study-wide results and limits: It was only blood that was sampled, and tissue repertoires likely differ. Limited genetic and exposure-history diversity came from having few donors.

Using immunoSEQ multiplex PCR, the repertoire was profiled, and TCRdb retains in-frame clones only, with some absent. This sample has fewer than 2.5 million clones, with roughly 93% found just once. The CDR3 runs to 12 residues. The V gene lost 3 bases and the J gene lost 5 bases, with 6 bases spanning the gap. Germline assignment: CDR1 SGHTA and CDR2 FQGNSA. The specimen sequenced was naive CD4+ T cells from PBMCs. Subset denoted: CD45RA+ positively selected. The chain couples TRBV7-2 to TRBJ2-3, with D possibly matching TRBD1 (6 bases). The receptor comes from a man aged 18 to 35 in good health. Some clones in this sample may be carry-over from other donors' samples. The CDR3 DNA reads TGTGCCAGCAGCTTCAGGGGAGATACGCAGTATTTT. This encodes CASSFRGDTQYF.